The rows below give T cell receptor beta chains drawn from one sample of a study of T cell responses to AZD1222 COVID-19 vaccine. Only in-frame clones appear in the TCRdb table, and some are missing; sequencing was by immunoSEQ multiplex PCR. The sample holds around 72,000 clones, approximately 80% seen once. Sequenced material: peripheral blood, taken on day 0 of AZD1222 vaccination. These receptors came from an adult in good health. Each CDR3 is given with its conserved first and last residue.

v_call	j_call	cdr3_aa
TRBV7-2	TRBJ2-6	CASSFSISGANVLTF
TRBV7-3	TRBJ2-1	CASSLAVGANNEQFF
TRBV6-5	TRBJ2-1	CASSAAGYNEQFF
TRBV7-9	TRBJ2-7	CASSSSGHPYEQYF
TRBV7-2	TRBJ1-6	CASSLGDTLHF
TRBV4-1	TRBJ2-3	CASSQGRDRGGLDTQYF
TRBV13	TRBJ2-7	CASSLGQGVLSYEQYF
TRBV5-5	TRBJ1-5	CASSLVRGADQPQHF
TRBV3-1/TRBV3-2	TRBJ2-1	CASSQRRDYNEQFF
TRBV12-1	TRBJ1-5	CASSFYRDIPIYNQPQHF